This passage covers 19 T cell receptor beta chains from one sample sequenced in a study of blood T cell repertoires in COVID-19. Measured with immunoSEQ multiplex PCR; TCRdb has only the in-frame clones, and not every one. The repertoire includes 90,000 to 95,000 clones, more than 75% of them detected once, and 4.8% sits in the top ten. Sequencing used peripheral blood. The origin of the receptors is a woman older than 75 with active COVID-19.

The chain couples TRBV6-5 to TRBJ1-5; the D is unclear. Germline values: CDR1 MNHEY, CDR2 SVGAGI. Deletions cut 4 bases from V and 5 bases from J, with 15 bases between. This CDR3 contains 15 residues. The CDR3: CASSSPRDRDQPQHF. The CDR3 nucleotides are TGTGCCAGCAGTTCCCCACGGGATAGGGATCAGCCCCAGCATTTT.

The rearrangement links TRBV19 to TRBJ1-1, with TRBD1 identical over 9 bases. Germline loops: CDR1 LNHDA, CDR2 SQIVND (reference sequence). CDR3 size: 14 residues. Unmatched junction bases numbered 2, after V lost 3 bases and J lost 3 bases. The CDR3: CASSMDRGYTEAFF. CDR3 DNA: TGTGCCAGTAGTATGGACAGGGGATACACTGAAGCTTTCTTT.

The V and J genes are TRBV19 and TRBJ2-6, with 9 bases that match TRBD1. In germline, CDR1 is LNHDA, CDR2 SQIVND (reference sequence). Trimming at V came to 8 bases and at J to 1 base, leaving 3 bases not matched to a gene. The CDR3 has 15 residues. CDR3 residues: CASDRGWSGANVLTF. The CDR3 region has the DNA TGTGCCAGTGACAGGGGGTGGTCTGGGGCCAACGTCCTGACTTTC.

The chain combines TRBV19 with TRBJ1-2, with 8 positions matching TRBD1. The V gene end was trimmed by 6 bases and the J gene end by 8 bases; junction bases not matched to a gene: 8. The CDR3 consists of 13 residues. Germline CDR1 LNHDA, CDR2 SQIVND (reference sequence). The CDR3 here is CASSDRDRYGYTF. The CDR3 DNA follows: TGTGCCAGTAGCGACCGGGACAGGTACGGCTACACCTTC.

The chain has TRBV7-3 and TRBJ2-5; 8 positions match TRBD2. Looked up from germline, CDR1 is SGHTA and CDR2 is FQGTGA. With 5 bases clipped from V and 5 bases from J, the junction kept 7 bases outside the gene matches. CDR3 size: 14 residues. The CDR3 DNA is TGTGCCAGCAGCCCGAGCGGGAGTAGTGAGACCCAGTACTTC. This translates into CASSPSGSSETQYF.

The CDR3: CASSDGTSNHNEQFF. CDR3 sequence (DNA): TGCGCCAGCAGTGATGGGACTAGCAACCACAATGAGCAGTTCTTC. The gene calls are TRBV10-2 and TRBJ2-1; the match to TRBD2 covers 9 bases. The CDR3 spans 15 residues. Losses at the gene ends were 3 bases for V and 5 bases for J; bases not matched to a gene: 5. Germline assignment: CDR1 WSHSY and CDR2 SAAADI.

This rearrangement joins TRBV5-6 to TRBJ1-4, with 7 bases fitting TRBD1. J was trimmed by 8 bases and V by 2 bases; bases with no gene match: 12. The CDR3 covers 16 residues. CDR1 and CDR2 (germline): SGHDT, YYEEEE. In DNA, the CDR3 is TGTGCCAGCAGCTTTCGGAGGACAGGAACAGACGAAAAACTGTTTTTT. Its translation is CASSFRRTGTDEKLFF.

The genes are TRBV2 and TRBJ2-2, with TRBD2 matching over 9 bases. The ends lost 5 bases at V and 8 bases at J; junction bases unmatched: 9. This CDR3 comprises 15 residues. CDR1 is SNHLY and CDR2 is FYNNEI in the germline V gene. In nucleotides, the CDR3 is TGTGCCAGCAGTCGGTTAGCGGGAGAATCAGGGGAGCTGTTTTTT. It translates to CASSRLAGESGELFF.

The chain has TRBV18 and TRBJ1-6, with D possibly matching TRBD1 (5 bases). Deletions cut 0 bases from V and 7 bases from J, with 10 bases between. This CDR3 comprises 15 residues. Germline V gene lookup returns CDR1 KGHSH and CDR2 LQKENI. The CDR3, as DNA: TGTGCCAGCTCACCACCCCAGGGCTTAAATTCACCCCTCCACTTT. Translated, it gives CASSPPQGLNSPLHF.

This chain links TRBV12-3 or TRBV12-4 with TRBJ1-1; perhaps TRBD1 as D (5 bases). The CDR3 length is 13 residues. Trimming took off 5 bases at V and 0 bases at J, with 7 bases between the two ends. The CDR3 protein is CASSIQVNTEAFF. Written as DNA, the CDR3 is TGTGCCAGCAGTATACAGGTGAACACTGAAGCTTTCTTT.

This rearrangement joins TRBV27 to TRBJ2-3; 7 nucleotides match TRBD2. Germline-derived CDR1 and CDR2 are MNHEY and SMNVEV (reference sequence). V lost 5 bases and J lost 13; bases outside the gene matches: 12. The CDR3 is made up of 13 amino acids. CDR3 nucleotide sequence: TGTGCCAGCAGTCTGGACCTGGCGGGAGATAAGTATTTT. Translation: CASSLDLAGDKYF.

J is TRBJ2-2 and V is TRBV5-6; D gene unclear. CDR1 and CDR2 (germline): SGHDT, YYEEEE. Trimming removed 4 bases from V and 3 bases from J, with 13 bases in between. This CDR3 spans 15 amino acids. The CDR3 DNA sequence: TGTGCCAGCAGCCCACCTTACGGTTACACCGGGGAGCTGTTTTTT. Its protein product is CASSPPYGYTGELFF.

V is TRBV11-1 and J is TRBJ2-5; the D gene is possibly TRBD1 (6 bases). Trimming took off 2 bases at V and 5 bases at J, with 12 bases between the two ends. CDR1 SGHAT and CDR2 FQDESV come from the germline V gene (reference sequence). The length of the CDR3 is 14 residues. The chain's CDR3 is CASSLLSRGETQYF. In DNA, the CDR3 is TGTGCCAGCAGCTTACTAAGTAGGGGGGAGACCCAGTACTTC.

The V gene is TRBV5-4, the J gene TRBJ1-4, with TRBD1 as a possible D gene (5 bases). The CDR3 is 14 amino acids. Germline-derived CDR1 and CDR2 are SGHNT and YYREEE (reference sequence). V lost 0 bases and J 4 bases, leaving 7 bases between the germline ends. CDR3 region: CASSLDRFNEKLFF. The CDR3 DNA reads TGTGCCAGCAGCTTGGACAGGTTTAATGAAAAACTGTTTTTT.

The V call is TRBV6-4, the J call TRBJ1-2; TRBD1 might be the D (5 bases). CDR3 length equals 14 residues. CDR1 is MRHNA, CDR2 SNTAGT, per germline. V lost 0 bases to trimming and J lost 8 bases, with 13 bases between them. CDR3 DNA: TGTGCCAGCAGTGACTCGATCAGGGTCGAGGGCTACACCTTC. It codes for CASSDSIRVEGYTF.

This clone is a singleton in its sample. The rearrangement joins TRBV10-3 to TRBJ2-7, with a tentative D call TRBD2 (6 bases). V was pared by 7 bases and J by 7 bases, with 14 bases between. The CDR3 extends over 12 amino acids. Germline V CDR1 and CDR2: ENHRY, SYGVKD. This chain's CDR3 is CAIKAGTGEQYF. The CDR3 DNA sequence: TGTGCCATCAAGGCGGGGACGGGTGAGCAGTACTTC.

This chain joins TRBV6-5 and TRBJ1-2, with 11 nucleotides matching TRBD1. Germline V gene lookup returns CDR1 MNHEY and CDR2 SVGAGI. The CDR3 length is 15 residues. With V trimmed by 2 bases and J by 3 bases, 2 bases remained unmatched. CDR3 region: CASSYGTGGHYGYTF. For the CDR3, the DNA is TGTGCCAGCAGTTACGGGACAGGGGGTCACTATGGCTACACCTTC.

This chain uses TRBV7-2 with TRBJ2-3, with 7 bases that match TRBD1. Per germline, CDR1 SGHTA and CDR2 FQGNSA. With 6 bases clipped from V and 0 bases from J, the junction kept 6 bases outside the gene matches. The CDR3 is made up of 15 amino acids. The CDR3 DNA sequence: TGTGCCAGCAGTTCTGAGGGACAGAGCACAGATACGCAGTATTTT. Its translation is CASSSEGQSTDTQYF.

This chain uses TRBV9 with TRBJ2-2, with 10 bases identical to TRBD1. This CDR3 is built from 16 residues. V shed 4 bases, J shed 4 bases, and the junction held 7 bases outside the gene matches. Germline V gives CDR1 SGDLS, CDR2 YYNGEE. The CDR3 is CASSPGTGVSTGELFF. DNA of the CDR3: TGTGCCAGCAGCCCCGGGACAGGGGTGAGCACCGGGGAGCTGTTTTTT.